This TCR beta chain was profiled in a study of T cell responses to AZD1222 COVID-19 vaccine. Study-level results: Variant regions that are unmutated are reportedly the target of nearly half of spike-specific TCRs.

Here immunoSEQ multiplex PCR was the method, and the copy in TCRdb shows in-frame clones only, minus some. The sample lists tens of thousands of clones, over 80% occurring once. Worth noting for this clone: No antigen is known for it.

This receptor was taken from an adult who received the MenACWY meningococcal vaccine as a control. This specimen consisted of peripheral blood, obtained 28 days after the second dose of the MenACWY control vaccine.

CDR3 coding DNA: TGTGCCAGCAGCTTAGGAGAACAGGGTTACGAGCAGTACTTC. This codes for CASSLGEQGYEQYF. This chain connects TRBV7-2 to TRBJ2-7; D is possibly TRBD1 (6 bases). The CDR3 consists of 14 residues. V shed 1 base and J shed 4 bases, with 11 bases lying between them. Germline V gene data show CDR1 as SGHTA and CDR2 as FQGNSA.